This TCR beta chain emerged from a study of blood T cell repertoires in COVID-19 (TCRdb year 2020). Notes on the research overall: Collaborator samples came from the United States, Italy and Spain and covered acute and convalescent phases of COVID-19. The material from the prospective study consisted of cDNA or gDNA derived from T cells, B-cell-depleted T cells, or PBMCs. The dataset comprised deeply sampled blood TCRbeta repertoires from subjects exposed to, actively infected with, or recovered from COVID-19. The repertoires were released in a freely available public database intended as a resource for research on the immune response to SARS-CoV-2. Samples came from the ongoing ImmuneRACE study (first 160 participants) plus 1,254 subjects from 6 global collaborators. A de-identified subject ID, COVID-19 status, age in years and sex were almost always included in the sample metadata. Where available, HLA class I and class II types were taken from metadata supplied by the sample provider and were not determined by assay-based typing.

TCRbeta CDR3 regions were amplified from genomic DNA by means of the immunoSEQ Assay, a bias-controlled multiplex PCR. As for the authors' bioinformatics: Nucleated cell counts per sample were estimated from amplification of reference gene primers within the assay. To quantify the absolute abundance of each unique TCRbeta CDR3 rearrangement, sequence reads were collapsed and filtered. For each sample, productive Simpson clonality was calculated as the square root of Simpson's diversity index over productive rearrangements. Held by TCRdb, this immuneACCESS table contains in-frame sequences only and omits some clones. Under half of the omission traces to an unresolved V gene where checked; the cause of the rest is unknown. Clone size and the V and J calls come from that table; the DNA yielded D and trimming. The sample data list 160,000 or so clones, and roughly four fifths of these were observed just once. Roughly 18% of the sample goes to the ten largest clones.

Each collaborating institution followed its own protocols to collect whole blood in K2EDTA tubes. For TCRbeta analysis, collaborators shipped samples as frozen whole blood, isolated PBMCs, or DNA extracted from either of those sample types. What the study reported, not specific to this receptor: Clinical and demographic metadata were provided uncurated, with the amount varying by source and participant.

This clone was counted many times. There is no known antigen for this receptor. Per-base qualities were not stored, and no clone one base away is much larger. Unmatched junction bases come to 8, with V trimmed by 10 bases and J by 3 bases. Looking up the germline V gene yields CDR1 ENHRY and CDR2 SYGVKD. Including the terminal cysteine and phenylalanine, the CDR3 comprises 13 residues. Only the CDR3 region is kept as DNA, spanning 39 bases read in frame from base 1. This clonotype was obtained from an elderly woman with acute or convalescent COVID-19. What was sequenced was peripheral blood. Here the chain combines TRBV10-3 and TRBJ2-7; a stretch of 8 junction bases matches TRBD2. The CDR3 has the sequence CATGGGSLYEQYF. The nucleotides read TGTGCCACGGGGGGGGGATCCCTCTACGAGCAGTACTTC.